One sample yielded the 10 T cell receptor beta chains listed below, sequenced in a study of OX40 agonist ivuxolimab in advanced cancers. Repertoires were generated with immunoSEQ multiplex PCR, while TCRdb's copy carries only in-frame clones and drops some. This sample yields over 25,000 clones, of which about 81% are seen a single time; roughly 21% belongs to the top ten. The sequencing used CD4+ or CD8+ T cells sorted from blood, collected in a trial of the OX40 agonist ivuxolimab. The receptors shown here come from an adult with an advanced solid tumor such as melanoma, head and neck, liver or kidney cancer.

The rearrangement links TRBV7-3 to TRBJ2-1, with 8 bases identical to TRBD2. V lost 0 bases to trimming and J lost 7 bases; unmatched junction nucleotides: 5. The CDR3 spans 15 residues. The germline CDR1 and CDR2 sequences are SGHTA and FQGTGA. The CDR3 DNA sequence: TGTGCCAGCAGCTTAACGGGGACTAGTAGGAATGAGCAGTTCTTC. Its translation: CASSLTGTSRNEQFF.

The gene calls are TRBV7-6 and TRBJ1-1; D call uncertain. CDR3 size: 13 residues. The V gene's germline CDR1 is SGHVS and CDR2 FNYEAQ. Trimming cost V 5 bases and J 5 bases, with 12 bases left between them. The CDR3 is CASSLSPGTEAFF. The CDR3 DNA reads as TGTGCCAGCAGCCTCTCCCCGGGGACTGAAGCTTTCTTT.

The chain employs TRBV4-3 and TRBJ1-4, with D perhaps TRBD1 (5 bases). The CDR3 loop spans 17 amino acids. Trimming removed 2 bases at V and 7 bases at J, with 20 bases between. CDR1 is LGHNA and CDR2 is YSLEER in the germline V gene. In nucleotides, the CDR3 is TGCGCCAGCAGCCAATACCATAGGCGGCAGGGTACTGAAAAACTGTTTTTT. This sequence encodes CASSQYHRRQGTEKLFF.

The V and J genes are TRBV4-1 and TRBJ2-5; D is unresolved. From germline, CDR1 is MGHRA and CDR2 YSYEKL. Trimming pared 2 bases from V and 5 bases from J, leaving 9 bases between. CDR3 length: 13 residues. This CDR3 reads CASSQWVRETQYF. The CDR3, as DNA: TGCGCCAGCAGCCAATGGGTACGGGAGACCCAGTACTTC.

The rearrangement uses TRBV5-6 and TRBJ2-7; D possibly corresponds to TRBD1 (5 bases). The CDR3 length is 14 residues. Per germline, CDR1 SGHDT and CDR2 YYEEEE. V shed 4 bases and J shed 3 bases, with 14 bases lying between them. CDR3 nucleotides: TGTGCCAGCAGCCCCGGACACGGTCGCTACGAGCAGTACTTC. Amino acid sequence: CASSPGHGRYEQYF.

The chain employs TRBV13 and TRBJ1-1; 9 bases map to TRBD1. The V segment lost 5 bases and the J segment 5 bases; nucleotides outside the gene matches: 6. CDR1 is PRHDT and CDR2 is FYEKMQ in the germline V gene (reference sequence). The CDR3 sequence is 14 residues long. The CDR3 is CASSMDRGETEAFF. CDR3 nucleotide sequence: TGTGCCAGCAGCATGGACAGGGGTGAGACTGAAGCTTTCTTT.

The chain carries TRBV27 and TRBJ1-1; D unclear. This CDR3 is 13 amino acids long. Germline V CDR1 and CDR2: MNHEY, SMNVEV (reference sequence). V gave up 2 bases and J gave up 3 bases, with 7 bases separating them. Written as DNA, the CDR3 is TGTGCCAGCAGTTTAGACGGCCACACTGAAGCTTTCTTT. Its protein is CASSLDGHTEAFF.

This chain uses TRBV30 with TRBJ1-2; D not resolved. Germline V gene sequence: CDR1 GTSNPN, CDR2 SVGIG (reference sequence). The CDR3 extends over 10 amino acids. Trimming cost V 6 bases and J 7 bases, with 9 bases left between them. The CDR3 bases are TGTGCCTGCAGGAGAATTGGCTACACCTTC. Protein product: CACRRIGYTF. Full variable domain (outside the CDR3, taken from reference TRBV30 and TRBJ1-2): SQTIHQWPATLVQPVGSPLSLECTVEGTSNPNLYWYRQAAGRGLQLLFYSVGIGQISSEVPQNLSASRPQDRQFILSSKKLLLSDSGFYLCACRRIGYTFGSGTRLTVV.

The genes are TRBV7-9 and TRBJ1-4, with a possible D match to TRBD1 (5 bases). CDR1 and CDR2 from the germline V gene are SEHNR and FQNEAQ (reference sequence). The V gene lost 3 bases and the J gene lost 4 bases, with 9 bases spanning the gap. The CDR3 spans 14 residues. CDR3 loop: CASSFPGLNEKLFF. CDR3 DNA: TGTGCCAGCAGCTTCCCGGGACTTAATGAAAAACTGTTTTTT. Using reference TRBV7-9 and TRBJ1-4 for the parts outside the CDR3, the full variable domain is DTGVSQNPRHKITKRGQNVTFRCDPISEHNRLYWYRQTLGQGPEFLTYFQNEAQLEKSRLLSDRFSAERPKGSFSTLEIQRTEQGDSAMYLCASSFPGLNEKLFFGSGTQLSVL.

As DNA, the CDR3 is TGTGCCATCAACGGACTAGCCCTCACAGATACGCAGTATTTT. It is translated as CAINGLALTDTQYF. The V and J genes are TRBV10-3 and TRBJ2-3; 8 bases are a match to TRBD2. V trimming: 7 bases; J trimming: 2 bases; junction bases outside the gene matches: 5. The CDR3 is 14 residues long. Germline-derived CDR1 and CDR2 are ENHRY and SYGVKD.